This is a list of T cell receptor beta chains from one sample in a study of cytomegalovirus exposure and HLA in healthy donors. TCRdb's copy holds only in-frame clones and misses some; the assay was immunoSEQ multiplex PCR. The sample shows about 130,000 clones, less than 80% of them seen only once. The specimen sequenced was PBMCs. The receptors shown here come from a man aged 40-55 years in good health and CMV-seropositive. CDR3s include the opening cysteine and the closing phenylalanine or tryptophan. D genes are given only for firm matches. Some rows mark clone size as missing; the rest say once, few, many or name a class of expanded clone.

clone size: few
D gene: .
J gene: TRBJ2-3
V gene: TRBV18
CDR3 DNA: TGTGCCAGCTCACTCGCTAACGCCGATACGCAGTATTTT
CDR3 protein: CASSLANADTQYF

clone size: .
D gene: TRBD2
J gene: TRBJ2-3
V gene: TRBV5-1
CDR3 DNA: TGCGCCAGCAGCCCTACGACTAGCGGATACACAGATACGCAGTATTTT
CDR3 protein: CASSPTTSGYTDTQYF

clone size: .
D gene: TRBD1
J gene: TRBJ1-5
V gene: TRBV30
CDR3 DNA: TGTGCCTGGACTCCGACAGGGGGGAATCAGCCCCAGCATTTT
CDR3 protein: CAWTPTGGNQPQHF

clone size: .
D gene: TRBD2
J gene: TRBJ2-7
V gene: TRBV27
CDR3 DNA: TGTGCCAGCAGCCTCGGCGGGAGGAGGTACGAGCAGTACTTC
CDR3 protein: CASSLGGRRYEQYF

clone size: .
D gene: .
J gene: TRBJ1-3
V gene: TRBV7-9
CDR3 DNA: TGTGCCAGCAGCTTTGTCCGGGGGGCGCCCGGAAACACCATATATTTT
CDR3 protein: CASSFVRGAPGNTIYF

clone size: .
D gene: TRBD1
J gene: TRBJ2-5
V gene: TRBV7-2
CDR3 DNA: TGTGCCAGCAGCCAGGGGGTAGAGACCCAGTACTTC
CDR3 protein: CASSQGVETQYF

clone size: .
D gene: TRBD2
J gene: TRBJ2-7
V gene: TRBV6-5
CDR3 DNA: TGTGCCAGCAGTCAGCTAAGCGGGGGGGCCCCCGAGCAGTACTTC
CDR3 protein: CASSQLSGGAPEQYF

clone size: .
D gene: TRBD1
J gene: TRBJ1-1
V gene: TRBV20-1
CDR3 DNA: TGCAGTGCTGTCGACAGGGCGCGAGCTTTCTTT
CDR3 protein: CSAVDRARAFF

clone size: .
D gene: .
J gene: TRBJ1-5
V gene: TRBV7-9
CDR3 DNA: TGTGCCAGCGCAGGGTCGGTCAATCAGCCCCAGCATTTT
CDR3 protein: CASAGSVNQPQHF

clone size: .
D gene: .
J gene: TRBJ2-1
V gene: TRBV27
CDR3 DNA: TGTGCCAGCAGTTTAACCCCTCTTCTCTCTAGTCGTGGGTACAATGAGCAGTTCTTC
CDR3 protein: CASSLTPLLSSRGYNEQFF

clone size: .
D gene: TRBD2
J gene: TRBJ2-3
V gene: TRBV11-2
CDR3 DNA: TGTGCCAGCAGCCGGGGGGGGCCCAGGGATACGCAGTATTTT
CDR3 protein: CASSRGGPRDTQYF

clone size: .
D gene: .
J gene: TRBJ1-2
V gene: TRBV7-9
CDR3 DNA: TGTGCCAGCTGGGGATCGTTGGAGGGTTATGGCTACACCTTC
CDR3 protein: CASWGSLEGYGYTF

clone size: .
D gene: .
J gene: TRBJ1-2
V gene: TRBV4-1
CDR3 DNA: TGCGCCAGCAGCCAAGATCGAGCGACCGGACAGAGCTATGGCTACACCTTC
CDR3 protein: CASSQDRATGQSYGYTF

clone size: .
D gene: TRBD2
J gene: TRBJ2-5
V gene: TRBV28
CDR3 DNA: TGTGCCAGCAGTTCTCCAGCGGGAGCAGAGACCCAGTACTTC
CDR3 protein: CASSSPAGAETQYF